A single sample gave rise to the 18 T cell receptor beta chains below, sequenced in a study of breast tumors, draining lymph nodes, adjacent tissues. In TCRdb, the multiplex PCR reads were re-called with MiXCR into one record per CDR3 protein. The repertoire holds approximately 130,000 distinct CDR3 sequences, with around 20% as singletons. Axillary draining lymph nodes of breast cancer patients supplied the node samples. The sample consisted of axillary lymph node tissue. The receptors derive from a female donor with breast cancer. Some clones in this sample may be carry-over from other donors' samples.

The chain recombines TRBV5-6 with TRBJ2-4; D is undetermined. The CDR3 totals 16 residues. V lost 1 base and J 1 base, leaving 12 bases between the germline ends. Germline loops: CDR1 SGHDT, CDR2 YYEEEE. CDR3 sequence reads: CASSLWGGPAKNIQYF. CDR3 sequence (DNA): TGTGCCAGCAGCTTGTGGGGTGGGCCCGCCAAAAACATTCAGTACTTC.

This clonotype came up many times. The chain combines TRBV4-1 with TRBJ2-5, with no clear D. Germline V gene sequence: CDR1 MGHRA, CDR2 YSYEKL. The ends were cut back, 1 base at V and 1 base at J, with 10 bases in the middle. The CDR3 loop spans 15 amino acids. CDR3 sequence: CASSQGRMVQETQYF. The DNA of the CDR3 is TGCGCCAGCAGCCAAGGGCGAATGGTCCAAGAGACCCAGTACTTC.

This clonotype was detected many times. The chain employs TRBV5-8 and TRBJ2-6, with no clear D. The CDR3 is made up of 14 amino acids. CDR1 is SGHTS, CDR2 YDEGEE, per germline. V shed 3 bases and J shed 5 bases, with 9 bases lying between them. This chain's CDR3 is CASSSPRRANVLTF. The CDR3 region has the DNA TGTGCCAGCAGCTCTCCGCGTCGGGCCAACGTCCTGACTTTC.

In regard to this clonotype: A much larger clone differs from this one at a single base, so this may be a read error. The chain employs TRBV7-2 and TRBJ2-7; D uncertain. Trimming stripped 5 bases from V and 6 bases from J, with 14 bases between. This CDR3 comprises 13 residues. The germline CDR1 and CDR2 sequences are SGHTA and FQGNSA. CDR3 region: CASSPQSPGEQYF. CDR3 nucleotides: TGTGCCAGCAGCCCGCAGAGTCCGGGCGAGCAGTACTTC.

This clonotype has ten or more counts. The V call is TRBV20-1, the J call TRBJ2-7; 13 nucleotides agree with TRBD2. The CDR3 spans 14 residues. V trimming: 2 bases; J trimming: 5 bases; junction bases outside the gene matches: 3. Germline V gives CDR1 DFQATT, CDR2 SNEGSKA (reference sequence). CDR3 loop: CSARPGLAGHEQYF. The DNA of the CDR3 is TGCAGTGCTAGACCGGGACTAGCGGGACACGAGCAGTACTTC.

In its sample, this clonotype was seen a few times. The CDR3 DNA reads TGTGCCAGCAGACCGCTAGGGACAGATCACTCTGGGGCCAACGTCCTGACTTTC. As protein: CASRPLGTDHSGANVLTF. The chain recombines TRBV5-4 with TRBJ2-6; 7 nucleotides agree with TRBD1. CDR3 length: 18 residues. Germline V gene sequence: CDR1 SGHNT, CDR2 YYREEE (reference sequence). With 5 bases clipped from V and 0 bases from J, the junction kept 11 bases outside the gene matches.

This clonotype was seen ten or more times. The V and J genes are TRBV20-1 and TRBJ2-1; a weak D match, TRBD2 (8 bases). V lost 5 bases and J 3 bases, leaving 20 bases between the germline ends. This CDR3 has 16 amino acids. The germline V gene has CDR1 DFQATT and CDR2 SNEGSKA (reference sequence). In DNA, the CDR3 is TGCAGTGCTGCCTTCAGGGGGGCGGGGGGCTACAATGAGCAGTTCTTC. Protein: CSAAFRGAGGYNEQFF.

This clonotype was seen ten or more times. The chain employs TRBV2 and TRBJ2-3; 10 nucleotides agree with TRBD1. From germline, CDR1 is SNHLY and CDR2 FYNNEI. V trimming: 3 bases; J trimming: 4 bases; junction bases outside the gene matches: 4. The CDR3 covers 15 residues. CDR3 residues: CASSETGGAPDTQYF. CDR3 sequence (DNA): TGTGCCAGCAGTGAGACAGGGGGCGCCCCAGATACGCAGTATTTT. Using reference TRBV2 and TRBJ2-3 for the parts outside the CDR3, the full variable domain is EPEVTQTPSHQVTQMGQEVILRCVPISNHLYFYWYRQILGQKVEFLVSFYNNEISEKSEIFDDQFSVERPDGSNFTLKIRSTKLEDSAMYFCASSETGGAPDTQYFGPGTRLTVL.

The chain links TRBV6-5 to TRBJ1-6; 7 bases fit TRBD1. This CDR3 has 15 residues. Germline CDR1 MNHEY, CDR2 SVGAGI. V shed 6 bases, J shed 7 bases, and the junction held 9 bases outside the gene matches. The CDR3 region has the DNA TGTGCCAGCAGCAACAACAGGGGTAGGAATTCACCCCTCCACTTT. It translates to CASSNNRGRNSPLHF.

To note about this clonotype: This may be a read error, as it is one base from a much larger clone. The chain has TRBV5-6 and TRBJ2-3; TRBD2 matches 9 bases. This CDR3 is 16 amino acids long. Germline loops: CDR1 SGHDT, CDR2 YYEEEE. CDR3 nucleotides: TGTGCCAGCAGCTTCGTTACGACTAGCGGCACAGATACGCAGTGTTTT. Translating gives CASSFVTTSGTDTQCF.

Worth noting for this clonotype: Since a much larger clone is just one base distant, this may be a read error. V gene TRBV7-8 combines with J gene TRBJ2-7; weak D call: TRBD1 (5 bases). This CDR3 spans 13 amino acids. Germline values: CDR1 SGHVS, CDR2 FQNEAQ. CDR3 in DNA: TGTGCCGGCAGCTTAGGGGCCGGCTACGAGCAGTACTTC. This encodes CAGSLGAGYEQYF.

There are many counts of this clonotype. This chain uses TRBV9 with TRBJ2-3; D is undetermined. The germline CDR1 and CDR2 sequences are SGDLS and YYNGEE. This CDR3 region has 14 residues. V was clipped by 1 base and J by 1 base, with 7 bases between them. The CDR3 region has the DNA TGTGCCAGCAGCGTAACCCGCCGCACAGATACGCAGTATTTT. Protein: CASSVTRRTDTQYF.

In this sample, this clonotype turned up many times. The chain combines TRBV27 with TRBJ2-7; D is perhaps TRBD2 (6 bases). The germline V gene encodes CDR1 MNHEY and CDR2 SMNVEV (reference sequence). V was cut by 3 bases and J by 3 bases, with 12 bases left in between. The CDR3 has 14 amino acids. Written as DNA, the CDR3 is TGTGCCAGCAGTTTTTCTAGCGCCGACTACGAGCAGTACTTC. It translates to CASSFSSADYEQYF.

The sample holds many counts of this clonotype. The V gene is TRBV7-9, the J gene TRBJ2-1; the D gene is possibly TRBD1 (6 bases). This CDR3 spans 15 amino acids. V shed 4 bases and J shed 3 bases, with 13 bases lying between them. Germline loops: CDR1 SEHNR, CDR2 FQNEAQ (reference sequence). CDR3 in DNA: TGTGCCAGCAGCTACACAGGGTCCGTCTACAATGAGCAGTTCTTC. Protein product: CASSYTGSVYNEQFF.

This rearrangement joins TRBV3-1 to TRBJ2-3; D is perhaps TRBD1 or TRBD2 (6 bases each). The germline V and J ends were trimmed by 4 bases and 4 bases, with 12 bases remaining between them. This CDR3 spans 14 amino acids. The V gene's germline CDR1 is LGHDT and CDR2 YNNKEL (reference sequence). This CDR3 reads CASSPYGGADTQYF. In DNA form, the CDR3 reads TGTGCCAGCAGCCCCTACGGGGGCGCAGATACGCAGTATTTT.

A word on this clonotype: One end of the junction fails to match germline, which may point to a read error. The rearrangement uses TRBV27 and TRBJ2-1, with 7 positions matching TRBD2. In germline, CDR1 is MNHEY, CDR2 SMNVEV (reference sequence). CDR3 length: 14 residues. The CDR3 sequence: CASSSGEGYNEQSF. DNA for the CDR3: TGTGCCAGCAGCTCCGGGGAGGGTTACAATGAGCAGTCCTTC.

In regard to this clonotype: A read error may produce the germline difference seen at one junction end. J is TRBJ2-1 and V is TRBV28; tentatively, D is TRBD2 (5 bases). The V gene's germline CDR1 is MDHEN and CDR2 SYDVKM. The CDR3 runs 14 residues. Written as DNA, the CDR3 is TGTGCCAGCAGTTTAGTGGAGGCCCACAATGAGCAGCTCTTC. Translation gives CASSLVEAHNEQLF.

At least ten counts were recorded for this clonotype. The V call is TRBV7-3, the J call TRBJ2-7; D possibly corresponds to TRBD1 (5 bases). V lost 6 bases to trimming and J lost 2 bases, with 14 bases between them. The CDR3 loop spans 14 amino acids. CDR1 SGHTA and CDR2 FQGTGA come from the germline V gene. The CDR3 nucleotides are TGTGCCAGCAGTATCAATCAGGGTCCCTACGAGCAGTACTTC. It encodes CASSINQGPYEQYF.